This entry is about one T cell receptor beta chain. What it binds is not known. This sample also contains other DNA sequences that code for the same CDR3. CDR3 length equals 16 residues. The V segment lost 4 bases and the J segment 2 bases; nucleotides outside the gene matches: 9. Germline V gives CDR1 SGHVS, CDR2 FQNEAQ. The repertoire was sequenced with immunoSEQ multiplex PCR; TCRdb's copy has only in-frame clones and lacks some. The sample gives about 2.2 million clones, 80% to 95% of which show up once; around 1.7% is in the top ten. This entry comes from a study of shared clonotypes between healthy human individuals. Naivety among CD8 cells was defined by CD45RO negativity and positive CCR7 selection, thereby excluding terminally differentiated effector memory CD45RA+ cells. General study findings and limits: Depth was large, yet rarefaction showed that sorted-subset sequencing was incomplete.

The sequence derives from a man aged 18 to 30 in good health. Some clones in this sample may be carry-over from other donors' samples. The V and J genes are TRBV7-8 and TRBJ2-7; TRBD2 aligns across 9 bases. Sequencing was carried out using naive CD8+ T cells from PBMCs. This CDR3 reads CASSSRGGRDAYEQYF. Here the CDR3 DNA reads TGTGCCAGCAGCTCCCGGGGCGGGAGGGACGCCTACGAGCAGTACTTC.